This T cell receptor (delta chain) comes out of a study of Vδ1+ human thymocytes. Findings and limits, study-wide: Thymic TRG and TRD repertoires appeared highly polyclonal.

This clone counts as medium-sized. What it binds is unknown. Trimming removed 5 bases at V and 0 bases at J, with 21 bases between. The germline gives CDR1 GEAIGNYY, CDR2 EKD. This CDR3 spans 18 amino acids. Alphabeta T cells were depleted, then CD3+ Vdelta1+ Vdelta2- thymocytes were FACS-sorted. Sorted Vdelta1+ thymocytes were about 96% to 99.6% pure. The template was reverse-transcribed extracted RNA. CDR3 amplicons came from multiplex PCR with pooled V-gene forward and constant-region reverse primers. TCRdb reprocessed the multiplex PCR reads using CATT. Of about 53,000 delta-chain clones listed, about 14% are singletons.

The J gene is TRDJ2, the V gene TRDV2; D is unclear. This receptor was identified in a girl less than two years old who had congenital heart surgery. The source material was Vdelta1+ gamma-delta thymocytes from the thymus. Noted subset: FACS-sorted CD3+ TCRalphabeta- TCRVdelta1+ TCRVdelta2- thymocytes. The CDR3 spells CACASEASVHSLTAQLFF. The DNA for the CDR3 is TGTGCCTGTGCCTCGGAGGCCTCCGTTCACTCTTTGACAGCACAACTCTTCTTT.